The 28 T cell receptor beta chains given below trace back to one sample, sequenced in a study of naive and memory T cell subsets. General observations from the study: Naive repertoires, especially CD8, held a few larger clonotypes, possibly memory cells re-expressing CD45RA.

Both TRBC1 and TRBC2 were covered by a beta constant-region primer of two equimolar oligonucleotides. Nested alpha and beta constant-region primers with the SP2 primer drove four PCR rounds on ligated cDNA. Each CDR3 protein is one row after TCRdb ran MiXCR on the UMI-ligation and nested PCR reads. The table includes roughly 92,000 distinct CDR3 sequences, about 10% detected once. For these TCRs, the target antigens are not known. The sample was naive CD4+ T cells from blood. Source of these receptors: a human donor in good health.

This clonotype was seen at least ten times. J is TRBJ2-2 and V is TRBV11-2; D remains ambiguous. CDR3 length: 12 residues. CDR1 is SGHAT, CDR2 FQNNGV, per germline. V was trimmed by 4 bases and J by 4 bases, leaving 4 bases between them. The CDR3 region has the DNA TGTGCCAGCAGCTCCTCCACCGGGGAGCTGTTTTTT. Its translation is CASSSSTGELFF.

This clonotype was seen a handful of times. The V and J genes are TRBV18 and TRBJ2-1; D is unclear. The length of the CDR3 is 13 residues. The germline V gene encodes CDR1 KGHSH and CDR2 LQKENI. The V end was cut by 0 bases, the J end by 7 bases, with 7 bases between. CDR3 in DNA: TGTGCCAGCTCACCACCGGTGGGGAATGAGCAGTTCTTC. Amino acid sequence: CASSPPVGNEQFF.

The chain couples TRBV6-2 or TRBV6-3 to TRBJ2-7; TRBD1 agrees at 8 bases. The CDR3 totals 14 residues. Germline V gives CDR1 MNHEY, CDR2 SVGEGT. Trimming removed 5 bases from V and 7 bases from J; junction bases left unmatched: 10. CDR3 coding DNA: TGTGCCAGCAGTACGGGGACAGGAATGGGAGAGCAGTACTTC. Its protein is CASSTGTGMGEQYF.

This clonotype showed up many times. This rearrangement joins TRBV29-1 to TRBJ2-7, with D perhaps given as TRBD1 or TRBD2 (5 bases each). Germline loops: CDR1 SQVTM, CDR2 ANQGSEA. V was trimmed by 6 bases and J by 0 bases, leaving 12 bases between them. This CDR3 spans 13 amino acids. The CDR3 DNA follows: TGCAGCGTGGAATGGGGGAGCTCCTACGAGCAGTACTTC. This gives the protein CSVEWGSSYEQYF.

This clonotype showed up just a few times. The junction does not match germline at one end; this may be a read error. The chain recombines TRBV20-1 with TRBJ1-1; perhaps TRBD1 as D (5 bases). The V gene's germline CDR1 is DFQATT and CDR2 SNEGSKA (reference sequence). The length of the CDR3 is 15 residues. The DNA for the CDR3 is TGCAGTGCTAGAGTAGGGGCTCTGGGGAACGCTGAAGCTTTCTTT. Translated: CSARVGALGNAEAFF.

This clonotype was picked up many times. The rearrangement links TRBV24-1 to TRBJ2-2, with D maybe TRBD1 (5 bases). The CDR3 sequence is 17 residues long. Germline assignment: CDR1 KGHDR and CDR2 SFDVKD. With 1 base removed from V and 0 bases from J, the gap between germline ends came to 11 bases. The CDR3 loop is CATSDFSQGTNTGELFF. As DNA, the CDR3 is TGTGCCACCAGTGATTTTAGCCAGGGAACGAACACCGGGGAGCTGTTTTTT.

The rearrangement links TRBV19 to TRBJ1-1; 9 positions match TRBD1. V lost 6 bases to trimming and J lost 3 bases; unmatched junction nucleotides: 8. The CDR3 runs 15 residues. Germline assignment: CDR1 LNHDA and CDR2 SQIVND (reference sequence). The chain's CDR3 is CASRDRDRVYTEAFF. The CDR3 nucleotides read TGTGCCAGTAGGGACCGGGACAGGGTGTACACTGAAGCTTTCTTT.

This clonotype showed up just a few times. J is TRBJ2-7 and V is TRBV12-3 or TRBV12-4; 7 bases agree with TRBD1. J gave up 2 bases and V 6 bases, and 7 bases lay outside the gene matches. CDR3 length: 14 amino acids. CDR3 DNA sequence: TGTGCCAGCAGCCTAGGGACAGTGGCCTACGAGCAGTACTTC. Translated, it gives CASSLGTVAYEQYF.

This clonotype occurred a few times. The chain combines TRBV18 with TRBJ2-3, with 9 bases matching TRBD2. With 5 bases clipped from V and 2 bases from J, the junction kept 5 bases outside the gene matches. CDR1 is KGHSH, CDR2 LQKENI, per germline. CDR3 size: 15 residues. The CDR3 loop reads CASSSLAGHTDTQYF. CDR3 sequence (DNA): TGTGCCAGCTCATCCCTAGCGGGGCACACAGATACGCAGTATTTT.

The chain recombines TRBV6-2 or TRBV6-3 with TRBJ1-4, with D unclear. With 0 bases removed from V and 4 bases from J, the gap between germline ends came to 9 bases. The CDR3 contains 15 residues. CDR1 and CDR2 (germline): MNHEY, SVGEGT. The CDR3 bases are TGTGCCAGCAGTTACTCTCGAGGAGTTAATGAAAAACTGTTTTTT. Its translation is CASSYSRGVNEKLFF.

This clonotype was seen a few times. The V and J genes are TRBV12-3 or TRBV12-4 and TRBJ1-1, with TRBD1 as a possible D gene (5 bases). V was shortened by 4 bases and J by 1 base, with 13 bases between the two germline ends. The CDR3 has 15 residues. The CDR3 sequence: CASSSQQARNTEAFF. CDR3 DNA: TGTGCCAGCAGTTCCCAACAGGCAAGGAACACTGAAGCTTTCTTT.

This clonotype was recorded a few times. The chain recombines TRBV7-9 with TRBJ2-6; no definite D call. This CDR3 contains 17 residues. V dropped 7 bases and J dropped 1 base, with 17 bases sitting between them. Germline V gene sequence: CDR1 SEHNR, CDR2 FQNEAQ (reference sequence). The CDR3 bases are TGTGCCAGCATGACCGACGCCGGAGCGTCTGGGGCCAACGTCCTGACTTTC. Its protein product is CASMTDAGASGANVLTF.

The chain couples TRBV7-2 to TRBJ2-7, with D possibly matching TRBD1 (6 bases). Per the germline V gene, CDR1 is SGHTA and CDR2 is FQGNSA. Deletions cut 6 bases from V and 2 bases from J, with 11 bases between. The CDR3 has 13 residues. CDR3 nucleotide sequence: TGTGCCAGCAGTCTTGGACAGCCCTACGAGCAGTACTTC. It yields the protein CASSLGQPYEQYF.

The chain recombines TRBV19 with TRBJ2-6; 8 nucleotides line up with TRBD1. CDR1 is LNHDA, CDR2 SQIVND, per germline (reference sequence). This CDR3 contains 19 residues. V gave up 7 bases and J gave up 0 bases; unmatched junction bases: 14. CDR3 sequence reads: CASIPSGQGAVSGANVLTF. For the CDR3, the DNA is TGTGCCAGTATCCCTTCCGGGCAGGGGGCCGTCTCTGGGGCCAACGTCCTGACTTTC.

J is TRBJ2-7 and V is TRBV4-3; no reliable D call. V lost 3 bases, J lost 2 bases, and 17 bases lay in between. The CDR3 length is 16 residues. Germline CDR1 is LGHNA and CDR2 is YSLEER. CDR3 nucleotides: TGCGCCAGCAGCCAGACCCCAGAGGTAGAGCCCTACGAGCAGTACTTC. Protein product: CASSQTPEVEPYEQYF.

The sample holds many counts of this clonotype. The chain is built from TRBV7-2 and TRBJ2-3; 9 positions match TRBD2. With V trimmed by 5 bases and J by 5 bases, 17 bases remained unmatched. Per the germline V gene, CDR1 is SGHTA and CDR2 is FQGNSA. CDR3 size: 18 residues. CDR3 residues: CASSPRRGGPVQRDTQYF. CDR3 coding DNA: TGTGCCAGCAGCCCACGGCGGGGGGGGCCCGTTCAGAGAGATACGCAGTATTTT.

V gene TRBV7-2 combines with J gene TRBJ2-3; 11 bases agree with TRBD2. The germline CDR1 and CDR2 sequences are SGHTA and FQGNSA. The length of the CDR3 is 18 residues. J lost 8 bases, V lost 4 bases, and 17 bases had no gene match. The CDR3 DNA sequence: TGTGCCAGCAGCTCACGGAGTGCTAGCGGGGGGTCACCCGGTACGCAGTATTTT. Translated, it gives CASSSRSASGGSPGTQYF.

Remarks on this clonotype: Relative to the germline gene, one junction end is altered; a read error may explain this. The chain employs TRBV28 and TRBJ1-1, with a tentative D call TRBD1 (5 bases). Looked up from germline, CDR1 is MDHEN and CDR2 is SYDVKM. The CDR3 totals 16 residues. DNA of the CDR3: TGTGCCAGCAGTTTAGGGTTCGACAGATGGAACACTGAAGGTTTCTTT. This encodes CASSLGFDRWNTEGFF.

The genes are TRBV7-2 and TRBJ1-2; a possible D gene is TRBD1 (6 bases). The CDR3 runs 13 residues. V was shortened by 4 bases and J by 4 bases, with 10 bases between the two germline ends. Germline V CDR1 and CDR2: SGHTA, FQGNSA. In DNA, the CDR3 is TGTGCCAGCAGCTCCGACAGGTCCTATGGCTACACCTTC. Amino acids: CASSSDRSYGYTF. The complete variable domain, with remaining parts taken from reference TRBV7-2 and TRBJ1-2, reads GAGVSQSPSNKVTEKGKDVELRCDPISGHTALYWYRQSLGQGLEFLIYFQGNSAPDKSGLPSDRFSAERTGGSVSTLTIQRTQQEDSAVYLCASSSDRSYGYTFGSGTRLTVV.

This clonotype was seen ten or more times. This chain connects TRBV7-9 to TRBJ2-7; TRBD2 aligns across 10 bases. CDR1 is SEHNR, CDR2 FQNEAQ, per germline (reference sequence). V gave up 7 bases and J gave up 4 bases; unmatched junction bases: 10. The CDR3 extends over 15 amino acids. The CDR3 DNA reads as TGTGCCAGCATCCTACAAGCGGGAGGGCCTTACGAGCAGTACTTC. This encodes CASILQAGGPYEQYF.

This clonotype was recorded at least ten times. V and J are TRBV4-2 and TRBJ1-2, with 10 bases identical to TRBD1. The V and J ends lost 3 bases and 8 bases, in that order; junction bases with no gene match: 12. CDR1 is LGHNA and CDR2 is YNFKEQ in the germline V gene. The CDR3 sequence is 16 residues long. In DNA, the CDR3 is TGTGCCAGCAGCCAGGGACAGGGGAGAGGGCAAGAAGGCTACACCTTC. It codes for CASSQGQGRGQEGYTF.

A few counts support this clonotype. This chain connects TRBV20-1 to TRBJ2-3, with TRBD2 matching over 9 bases. The CDR3 loop spans 16 amino acids. V was pared by 0 bases and J by 3 bases, with 7 bases of the junction left unmatched. Germline V CDR1 and CDR2: DFQATT, SNEGSKA (reference sequence). CDR3 coding DNA: TGCAGTGCTAGAGATCTTAGCGGGGGAGGTACAGATACGCAGTATTTT. This translates into CSARDLSGGGTDTQYF.

The chain has TRBV7-3 and TRBJ2-3; D may match TRBD1 or TRBD2 (7 bases each). V shed 5 bases and J shed 3 bases, with 18 bases lying between them. CDR3 length equals 16 residues. Germline CDR1 is SGHTA and CDR2 is FQGTGA. The CDR3 bases are TGTGCCAGCAGCCCAGGGGGGGGTCTTATAACAGATACGCAGTATTTT. It codes for CASSPGGGLITDTQYF.

This clonotype was detected only a few times. This sequence joins TRBV18 and TRBJ2-1, with 10 bases lining up with TRBD1. Germline assignment: CDR1 KGHSH and CDR2 LQKENI. This CDR3 is 17 amino acids long. Germline trimming cut 6 bases from V and 7 bases from J; bases unmatched to any gene: 15. The CDR3 spells CASSLNAPGQGRNEQFF. Here the CDR3 DNA reads TGTGCCAGCTCCCTAAACGCCCCGGGACAGGGGAGAAATGAGCAGTTCTTC.

This clonotype was observed a few times. The V and J genes are TRBV15 and TRBJ2-6; D might be TRBD1 or TRBD2, each matching 5 bases. Germline-derived CDR1 and CDR2 are LNHNV and YYDKDF (reference sequence). The CDR3 sequence is 18 residues long. Deletions cut 0 bases from V and 0 bases from J, with 12 bases between. The CDR3 DNA sequence: TGTGCCACCAGCAGAGATGAGGGACGTCTCTCTGGGGCCAACGTCCTGACTTTC. Encoded protein: CATSRDEGRLSGANVLTF.

A few counts support this clonotype. V gene TRBV12-3 or TRBV12-4 combines with J gene TRBJ2-1; D remains unclear. V lost 3 bases and J 4 bases, leaving 13 bases between the germline ends. The CDR3 is made up of 15 amino acids. The CDR3 is CASSFLSATYNEQFF. For the CDR3, the DNA is TGTGCCAGCAGTTTTTTGTCTGCAACGTACAATGAGCAGTTCTTC.

A few counts support this clonotype. Sequence at one end of the junction differs from germline and may be a read error. This chain connects TRBV7-7 to TRBJ1-4; D is uncertain. Germline-derived CDR1 and CDR2 are SSHAT and FNYEAQ (reference sequence). CDR3 size: 13 residues. The CDR3 reads CASSKGTNEKLFF. The CDR3 DNA is TGTGCTAGCAGCAAAGGGACTAATGAAAAACTGTTTTTT.

This clonotype came up a few times. V and J are TRBV5-6 and TRBJ2-1; 9 nucleotides line up with TRBD2. Losses at the gene ends were 4 bases for V and 4 bases for J; bases not matched to a gene: 6. This CDR3 has 15 amino acids. CDR1 and CDR2 from the germline V gene are SGHDT and YYEEEE. CDR3 nucleotides: TGTGCCAGCAGCCGGGCGGGACTAGCTTACAATGAGCAGTTCTTC. Translation gives CASSRAGLAYNEQFF. Variable domain in full (rest from reference TRBV5-6 and TRBJ2-1): DAGVTQSPTHLIKTRGQQVTLRCSPKSGHDTVSWYQQALGQGPQFIFQYYEEEERQRGNFPDRFSGHQFPNYSSELNVNALLLGDSALYLCASSRAGLAYNEQFFGPGTRLTVL.